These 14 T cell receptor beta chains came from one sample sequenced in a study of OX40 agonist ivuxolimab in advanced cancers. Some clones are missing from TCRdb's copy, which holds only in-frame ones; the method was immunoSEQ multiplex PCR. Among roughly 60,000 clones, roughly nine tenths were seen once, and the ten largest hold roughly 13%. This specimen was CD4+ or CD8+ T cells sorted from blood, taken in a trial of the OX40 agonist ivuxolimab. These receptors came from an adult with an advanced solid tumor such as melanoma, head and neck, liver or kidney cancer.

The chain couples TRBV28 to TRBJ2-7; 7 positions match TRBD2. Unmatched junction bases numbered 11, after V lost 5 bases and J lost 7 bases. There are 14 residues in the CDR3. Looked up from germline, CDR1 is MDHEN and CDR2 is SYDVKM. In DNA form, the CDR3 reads TGTGCCAGCAGTCCTGCGGGAGCTCTGGGGGAGCAGTACTTC. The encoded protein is CASSPAGALGEQYF.

CDR3 in amino acids: CASSPGQGSYQPQHF. DNA for the CDR3: TGTGCCAGCAGCCCCGGACAGGGAAGCTATCAGCCCCAGCATTTT. The chain employs TRBV28 and TRBJ1-5; 8 positions match TRBD1. Germline values: CDR1 MDHEN, CDR2 SYDVKM. Trimming at V came to 6 bases and at J to 5 bases, leaving 9 bases not matched to a gene. This CDR3 has 15 residues.

CDR3 sequence (DNA): TGCGCCAGCAGCCAAGTCTATTCTAGCGGGAGGGCTGTAGATACGCAGTATTTT. The encoded protein is CASSQVYSSGRAVDTQYF. This chain links TRBV4-1 with TRBJ2-3; 12 positions match TRBD2. The CDR3 totals 18 residues. CDR1 and CDR2 from the germline V gene are MGHRA and YSYEKL. The ends lost 1 base at V and 5 bases at J; junction bases unmatched: 10.

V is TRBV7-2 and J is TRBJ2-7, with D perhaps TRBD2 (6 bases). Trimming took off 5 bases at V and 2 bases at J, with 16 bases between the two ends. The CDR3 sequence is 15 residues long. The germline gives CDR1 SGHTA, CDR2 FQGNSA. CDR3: CASSPSGSPPYEQYF. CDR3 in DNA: TGTGCCAGCAGCCCCTCCGGGAGTCCCCCCTACGAGCAGTACTTC.

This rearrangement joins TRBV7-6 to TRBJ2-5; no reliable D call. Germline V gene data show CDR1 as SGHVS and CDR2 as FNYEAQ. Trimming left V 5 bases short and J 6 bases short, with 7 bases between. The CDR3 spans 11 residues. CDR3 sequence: CASSLDQTQYF. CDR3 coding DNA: TGTGCCAGCAGCCTTGACCAGACCCAGTACTTC.

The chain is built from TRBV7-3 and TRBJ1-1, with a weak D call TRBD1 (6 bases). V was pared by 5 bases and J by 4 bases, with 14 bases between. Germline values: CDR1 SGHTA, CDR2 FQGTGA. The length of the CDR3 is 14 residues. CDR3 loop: CASSASQGSTEAFF. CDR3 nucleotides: TGTGCCAGCAGCGCCTCGCAGGGGAGCACTGAAGCTTTCTTT.

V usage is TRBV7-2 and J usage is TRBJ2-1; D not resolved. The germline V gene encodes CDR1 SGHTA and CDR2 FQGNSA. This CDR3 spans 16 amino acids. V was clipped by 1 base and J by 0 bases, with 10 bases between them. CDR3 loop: CASSLDSSRSYNEQFF. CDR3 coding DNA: TGTGCCAGCAGCTTAGACTCCTCCCGCTCCTACAATGAGCAGTTCTTC.

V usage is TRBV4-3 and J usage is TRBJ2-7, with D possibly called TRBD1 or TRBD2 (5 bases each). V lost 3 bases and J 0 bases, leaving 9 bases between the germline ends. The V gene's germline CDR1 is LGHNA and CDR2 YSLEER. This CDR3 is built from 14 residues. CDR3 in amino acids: CASSQSGGSYEQYF. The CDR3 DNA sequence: TGCGCCAGCAGCCAGAGTGGGGGCTCCTACGAGCAGTACTTC.

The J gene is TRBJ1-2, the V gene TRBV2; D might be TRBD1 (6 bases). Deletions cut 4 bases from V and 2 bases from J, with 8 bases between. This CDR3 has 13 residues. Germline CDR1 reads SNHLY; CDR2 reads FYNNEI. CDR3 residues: CASSGDTNYGYTF. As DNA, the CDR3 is TGTGCCAGCAGTGGGGACACAAACTATGGCTACACCTTC. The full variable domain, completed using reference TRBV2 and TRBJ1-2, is EPEVTQTPSHQVTQMGQEVILRCVPISNHLYFYWYRQILGQKVEFLVSFYNNEISEKSEIFDDQFSVERPDGSNFTLKIRSTKLEDSAMYFCASSGDTNYGYTFGSGTRLTVV.

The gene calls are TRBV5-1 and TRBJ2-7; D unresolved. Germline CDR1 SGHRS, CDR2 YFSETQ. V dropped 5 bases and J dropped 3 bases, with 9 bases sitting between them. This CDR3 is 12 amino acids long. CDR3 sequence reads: CASSTAHYEQYF. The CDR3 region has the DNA TGCGCCAGCAGTACAGCCCACTACGAGCAGTACTTC. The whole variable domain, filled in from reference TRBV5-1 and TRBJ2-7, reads KAGVTQTPRYLIKTRGQQVTLSCSPISGHRSVSWYQQTPGQGLQFLFEYFSETQRNKGNFPGRFSGRQFSNSRSEMNVSTLELGDSALYLCASSTAHYEQYFGPGTRLTVT.

In DNA form, the CDR3 reads TGTGCCAGCACTTTGGGGGGCGGCCGGCCGTATGGCTACACCTTC. Its translation is CASTLGGGRPYGYTF. The rearrangement uses TRBV28 and TRBJ1-2; weak D call: TRBD1 (6 bases). Germline loops: CDR1 MDHEN, CDR2 SYDVKM. V lost 7 bases, J lost 5 bases, and 20 bases lay in between. The CDR3 runs 15 residues.

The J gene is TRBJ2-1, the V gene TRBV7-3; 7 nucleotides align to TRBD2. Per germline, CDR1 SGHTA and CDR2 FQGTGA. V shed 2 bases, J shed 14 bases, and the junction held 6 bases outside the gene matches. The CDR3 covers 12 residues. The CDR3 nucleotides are TGTGCCAGCAGCTTAGCGGGCGGGAGTAAGTTCTTC. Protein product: CASSLAGGSKFF.

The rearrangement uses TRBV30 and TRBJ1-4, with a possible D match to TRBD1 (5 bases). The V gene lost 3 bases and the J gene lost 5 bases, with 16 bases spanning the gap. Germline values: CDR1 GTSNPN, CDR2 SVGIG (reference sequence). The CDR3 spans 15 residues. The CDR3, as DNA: TGTGCCTGGAGCCGACGGGGCAGGGAGAATGAAAAACTGTTTTTT. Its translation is CAWSRRGRENEKLFF.

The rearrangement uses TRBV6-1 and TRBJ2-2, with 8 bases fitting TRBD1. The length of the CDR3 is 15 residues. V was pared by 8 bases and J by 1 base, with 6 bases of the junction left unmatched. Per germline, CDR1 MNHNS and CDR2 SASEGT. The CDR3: CASGGQGRNTGELFF. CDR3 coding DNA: TGTGCCAGCGGCGGACAGGGCCGGAACACCGGGGAGCTGTTTTTT.